The clone carrying this T cell receptor beta chain occurred a few times. These data originate in a study of CD8 T cells in Susac syndrome. When the RNA was reverse transcribed, random hexamers were used with an input of about 0.5 to 1 ug. TCRdb recomputed calls from the immunoSEQ multiplex PCR reads with MiXCR, one row per CDR3 protein. The sample contains about 300,000 distinct CDR3 sequences, almost 85% of which appear only once. Germline V gene lookup returns CDR1 SGHVS and CDR2 FQNEAQ. V was pared by 5 bases and J by 5 bases, with 3 bases of the junction left unmatched. CDR3 size: 13 residues. This TCR came from a human donor with multiple sclerosis. The sample taken for sequencing was CD8+ T cells from PBMCs. The chain recombines TRBV7-8 with TRBJ2-7; 10 nucleotides match TRBD2. The CDR3 nucleotides read TGTGCCAGCAGCCCGGGACTAGCGAACGAGCAGTACTTC. Amino acid sequence: CASSPGLANEQYF.